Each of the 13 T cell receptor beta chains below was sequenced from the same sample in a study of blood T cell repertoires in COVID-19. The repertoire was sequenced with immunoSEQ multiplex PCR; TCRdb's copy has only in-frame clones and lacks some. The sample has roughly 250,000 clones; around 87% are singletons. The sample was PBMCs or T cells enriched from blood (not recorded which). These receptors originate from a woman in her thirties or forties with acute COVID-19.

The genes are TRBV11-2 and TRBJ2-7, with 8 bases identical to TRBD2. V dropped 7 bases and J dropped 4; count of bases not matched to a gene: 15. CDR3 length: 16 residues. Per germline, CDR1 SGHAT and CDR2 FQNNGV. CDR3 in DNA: TGTGCCAGCACCACCCGGGGCAGCGGGAGCCGGTACGAGCAGTACTTC. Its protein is CASTTRGSGSRYEQYF.

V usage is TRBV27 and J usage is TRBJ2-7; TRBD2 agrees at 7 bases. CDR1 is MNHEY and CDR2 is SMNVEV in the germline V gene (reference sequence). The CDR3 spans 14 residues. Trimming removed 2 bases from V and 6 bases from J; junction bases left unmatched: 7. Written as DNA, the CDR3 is TGTGCCAGCAGTTTAACTAGCGAGCCTCGCGAGCAGTACTTC. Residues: CASSLTSEPREQYF.

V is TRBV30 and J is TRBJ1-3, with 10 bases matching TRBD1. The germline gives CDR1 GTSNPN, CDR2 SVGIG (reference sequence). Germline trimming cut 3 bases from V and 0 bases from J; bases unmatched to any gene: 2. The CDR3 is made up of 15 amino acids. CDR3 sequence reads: CAWSRTGGSGNTIYF. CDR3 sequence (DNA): TGTGCCTGGAGCCGGACAGGGGGCTCTGGAAACACCATATATTTT.

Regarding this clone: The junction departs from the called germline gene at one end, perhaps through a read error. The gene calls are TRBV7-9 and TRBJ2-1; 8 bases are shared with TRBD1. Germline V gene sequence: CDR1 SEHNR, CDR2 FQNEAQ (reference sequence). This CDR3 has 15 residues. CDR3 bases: TGTGCCAGCAGCCACCGGACAGGGATCTACCATGAGCAGTTCTTC. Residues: CASSHRTGIYHEQFF.

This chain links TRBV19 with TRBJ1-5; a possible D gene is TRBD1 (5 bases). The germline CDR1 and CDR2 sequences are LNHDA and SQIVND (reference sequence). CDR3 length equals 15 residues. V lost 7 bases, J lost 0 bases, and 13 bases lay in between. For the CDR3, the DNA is TGTGCCAGTATACCGACAGTCATTAGCAATCAGCCCCAGCATTTT. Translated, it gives CASIPTVISNQPQHF.

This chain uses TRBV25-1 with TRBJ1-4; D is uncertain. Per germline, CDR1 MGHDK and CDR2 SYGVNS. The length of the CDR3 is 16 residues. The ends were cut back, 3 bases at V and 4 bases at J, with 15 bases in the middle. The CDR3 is CASSDGWASFNEKLFF. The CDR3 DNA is TGTGCCAGCAGTGATGGGTGGGCTTCCTTTAATGAAAAACTGTTTTTT.

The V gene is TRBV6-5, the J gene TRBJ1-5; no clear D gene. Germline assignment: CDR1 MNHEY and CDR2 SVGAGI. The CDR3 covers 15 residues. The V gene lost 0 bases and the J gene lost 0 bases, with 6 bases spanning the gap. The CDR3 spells CASSYSSYSNQPQHF. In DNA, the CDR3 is TGTGCCAGCAGTTACTCCAGTTATAGCAATCAGCCCCAGCATTTT.

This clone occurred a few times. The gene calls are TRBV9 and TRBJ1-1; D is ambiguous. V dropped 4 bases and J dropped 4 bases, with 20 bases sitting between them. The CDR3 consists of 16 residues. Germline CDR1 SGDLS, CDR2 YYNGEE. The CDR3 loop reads CASSRNHQPPGTEAFF. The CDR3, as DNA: TGTGCCAGCAGCCGAAACCATCAACCACCGGGCACTGAAGCTTTCTTT. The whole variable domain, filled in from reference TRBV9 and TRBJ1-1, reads DSGVTQTPKHLITATGQRVTLRCSPRSGDLSVYWYQQSLDQGLQFLIQYYNGEERAKGNILERFSAQQFPDLHSELNLSSLELGDSALYFCASSRNHQPPGTEAFFGQGTRLTVV.

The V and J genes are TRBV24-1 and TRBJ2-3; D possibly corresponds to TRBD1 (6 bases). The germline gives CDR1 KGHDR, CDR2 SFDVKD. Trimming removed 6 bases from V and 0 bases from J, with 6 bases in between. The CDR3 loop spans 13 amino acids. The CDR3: CATSTGSTDTQYF. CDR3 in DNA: TGTGCCACCAGTACAGGGAGCACAGATACGCAGTATTTT.

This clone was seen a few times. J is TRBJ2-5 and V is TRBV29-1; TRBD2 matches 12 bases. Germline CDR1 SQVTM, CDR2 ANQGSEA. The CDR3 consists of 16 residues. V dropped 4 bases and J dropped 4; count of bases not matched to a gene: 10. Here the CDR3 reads CSVVGGASGRAETQYF. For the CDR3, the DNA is TGCAGCGTTGTGGGGGGTGCTAGCGGGAGGGCAGAGACCCAGTACTTC.

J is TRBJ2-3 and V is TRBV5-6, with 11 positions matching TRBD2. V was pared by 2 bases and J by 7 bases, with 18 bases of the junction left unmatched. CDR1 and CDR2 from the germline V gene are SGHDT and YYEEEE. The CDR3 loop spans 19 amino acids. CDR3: CASSFRSRRGLAAPYTQYF. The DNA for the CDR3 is TGTGCCAGCAGCTTTAGGTCGCGGCGGGGACTAGCGGCCCCATATACGCAGTATTTT.

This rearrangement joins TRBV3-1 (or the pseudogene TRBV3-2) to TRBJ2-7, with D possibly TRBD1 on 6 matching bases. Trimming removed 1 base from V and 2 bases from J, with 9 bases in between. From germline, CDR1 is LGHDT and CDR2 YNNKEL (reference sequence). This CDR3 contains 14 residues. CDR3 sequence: CASSQGQGTYEQYF. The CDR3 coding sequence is TGTGCCAGCAGCCAAGGCCAGGGGACCTACGAGCAGTACTTC.

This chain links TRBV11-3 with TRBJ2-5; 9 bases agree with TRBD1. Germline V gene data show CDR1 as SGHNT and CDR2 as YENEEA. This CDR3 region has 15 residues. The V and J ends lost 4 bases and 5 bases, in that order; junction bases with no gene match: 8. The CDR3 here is CASSYRTGGGETQYF. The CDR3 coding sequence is TGTGCCAGCAGCTATCGTACAGGGGGCGGGGAGACCCAGTACTTC.